This T cell receptor beta chain was captured in a study of cytomegalovirus exposure and HLA in healthy donors. V gave up 5 bases and J gave up 0 bases, with 20 bases separating them. Looked up from germline, CDR1 is KGHSH and CDR2 is LQKENI. This CDR3 comprises 19 residues. This clone was detected once. Researchers ran the PCR with 60 Vbeta and 13 Jbeta primers. Sequencing was performed with immunoSEQ multiplex PCR; in TCRdb, only in-frame clones are kept and a portion is missing. The profile shows about 140,000 clones, approximately 80% of them singletons. V usage is TRBV18 and J usage is TRBJ2-6; the D is unclear. The clonotype was recovered from a female donor in good health and CMV-seronegative. Sequencing was done on a sample of PBMCs. CDR3 residues: CASSSSRVTESSGANVLTF. In DNA form, the CDR3 reads TGTGCCAGCTCAAGCTCACGAGTCACCGAGAGCTCTGGGGCCAACGTCCTGACTTTC.